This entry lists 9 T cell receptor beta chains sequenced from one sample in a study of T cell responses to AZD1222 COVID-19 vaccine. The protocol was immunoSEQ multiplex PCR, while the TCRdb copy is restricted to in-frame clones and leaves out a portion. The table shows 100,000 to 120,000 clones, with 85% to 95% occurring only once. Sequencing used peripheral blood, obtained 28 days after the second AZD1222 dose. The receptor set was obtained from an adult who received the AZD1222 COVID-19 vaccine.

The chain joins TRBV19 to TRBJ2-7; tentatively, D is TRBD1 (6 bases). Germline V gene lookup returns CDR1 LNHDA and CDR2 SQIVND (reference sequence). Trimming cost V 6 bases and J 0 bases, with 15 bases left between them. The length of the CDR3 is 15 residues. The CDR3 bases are TGTGCCAGTAGGCAGACAGGTTCTTCCTCCTACGAGCAGTACTTC. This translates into CASRQTGSSSYEQYF.

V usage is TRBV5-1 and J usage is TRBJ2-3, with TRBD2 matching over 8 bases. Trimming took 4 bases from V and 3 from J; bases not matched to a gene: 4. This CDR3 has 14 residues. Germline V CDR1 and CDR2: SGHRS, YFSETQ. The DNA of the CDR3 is TGCGCCAGCAGCCCGGGGGGGCTGACAGATACGCAGTATTTT. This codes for CASSPGGLTDTQYF.

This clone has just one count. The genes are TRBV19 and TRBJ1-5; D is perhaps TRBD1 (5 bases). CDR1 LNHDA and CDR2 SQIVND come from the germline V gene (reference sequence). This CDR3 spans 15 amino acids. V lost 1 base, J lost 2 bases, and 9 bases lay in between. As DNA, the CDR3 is TGTGCCAGTAGTATAGGTGGCAGGGGCAATCAGCCCCAGCATTTT. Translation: CASSIGGRGNQPQHF.

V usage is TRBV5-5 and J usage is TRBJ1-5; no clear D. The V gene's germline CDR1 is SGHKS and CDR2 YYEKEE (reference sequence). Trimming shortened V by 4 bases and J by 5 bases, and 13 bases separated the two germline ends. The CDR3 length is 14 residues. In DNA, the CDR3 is TGTGCCAGCAGCGAGGGCTTTGGTCATCAGCCCCAGCATTTT. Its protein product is CASSEGFGHQPQHF. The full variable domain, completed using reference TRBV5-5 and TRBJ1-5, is DAGVTQSPTHLIKTRGQQVTLRCSPISGHKSVSWYQQVLGQGPQFIFQYYEKEERGRGNFPDRFSARQFPNYSSELNVNALLLGDSALYLCASSEGFGHQPQHFGDGTRLSIL.

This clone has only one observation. The CDR3 nucleotides read TGTGCCTGGGAAGGACAGGGGAGATCACCCCTCCACTTT. It translates to CAWEGQGRSPLHF. The chain combines TRBV30 with TRBJ1-6, with 9 nucleotides matching TRBD1. CDR1 is GTSNPN, CDR2 SVGIG, per germline (reference sequence). The CDR3 runs 13 residues. V dropped 5 bases and J dropped 10; count of bases not matched to a gene: 6.

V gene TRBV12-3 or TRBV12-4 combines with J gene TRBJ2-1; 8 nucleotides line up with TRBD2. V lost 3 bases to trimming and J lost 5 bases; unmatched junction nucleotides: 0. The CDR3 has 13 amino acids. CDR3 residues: CASSLTSDNEQFF. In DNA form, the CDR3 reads TGTGCCAGCAGTTTGACTAGCGACAATGAGCAGTTCTTC.

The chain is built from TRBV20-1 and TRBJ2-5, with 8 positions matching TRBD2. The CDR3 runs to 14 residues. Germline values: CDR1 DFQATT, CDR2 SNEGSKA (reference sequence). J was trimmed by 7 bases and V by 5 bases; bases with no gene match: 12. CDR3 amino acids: CSAGGVAGRGTQYF. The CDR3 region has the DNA TGCAGTGCTGGTGGGGTAGCGGGGCGGGGGACCCAGTACTTC.

CDR3 DNA: TGTGCCACCAGCAGATCCTTTGTCCGGGACAGGGGCAATCAGCCCCAGCATTTT. As protein: CATSRSFVRDRGNQPQHF. This rearrangement joins TRBV15 to TRBJ1-5; 9 bases agree with TRBD1. The germline gives CDR1 LNHNV, CDR2 YYDKDF (reference sequence). This CDR3 is built from 18 residues. The V gene end was trimmed by 2 bases and the J gene end by 2 bases; junction bases not matched to a gene: 10.

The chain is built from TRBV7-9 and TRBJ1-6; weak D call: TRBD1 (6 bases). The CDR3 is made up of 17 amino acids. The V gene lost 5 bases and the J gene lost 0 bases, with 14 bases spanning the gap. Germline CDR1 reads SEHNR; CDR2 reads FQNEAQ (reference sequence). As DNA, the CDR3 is TGTGCCAGCAGCCCAACGGACAGAAGCTCCTATAATTCACCCCTCCACTTT. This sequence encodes CASSPTDRSSYNSPLHF.